The T cell receptor beta chain under discussion was sequenced for a study of T-cell reconstitution after alpha-beta-depleted transplantation in children. TCRbeta library construction was performed incorporating unique molecular identifiers. TCRdb reprocessed the PCR reads with MiXCR, giving one entry per CDR3 protein. The repertoire holds 200,000 to 250,000 distinct CDR3 sequences, around 12% seen once, with approximately 2.4% in the top ten. CDR1 and CDR2 (germline): MNHEY, SVGAGI. Unmatched junction bases numbered 1, after V lost 2 bases and J lost 7 bases. This CDR3 spans 13 amino acids. This clonotype has ten or more counts.

This receptor was obtained from a human donor who donated a stem cell graft to a child with acute lymphoblastic leukemia. The sample here was PBMCs from the stem cell graft donor, taken from the stem cell graft. The gene calls are TRBV6-5 and TRBJ2-2; TRBD2 matches 7 bases. The CDR3, as DNA: TGTGCCAGCAGTTACAGGGAGGGCGGGGAGCTGTTTTTT. Translating gives CASSYREGGELFF.